Listed here is a single TCR beta chain. Its antigen remains unidentified. The data derive from a study of T cells in Graves' hyperthyroidism and ophthalmopathy. Across the study: Before any treatment, at initial diagnosis, peripheral blood was collected.

Researchers took RNA transcripts and amplified the TCR beta CDR3 regions from them. Primed by the HTBI set, a first-round RT-PCR was run on the TCR CDR3. TCRdb re-derived calls from the multiplex PCR reads in MiXCR, one entry per CDR3 protein. The data show about 520,000 distinct CDR3 sequences, around 24% seen once. Whole-study findings and limits: Most expanded thyroid clonotypes above 0.001 also appeared in blood. Ophthalmopathy was told apart from stable hyperthyroidism by a 13 V-J model.

Trimming removed 4 bases from V and 6 bases from J, with 13 bases in between. The CDR3 consists of 13 residues. Sequencing used blood. This TCR was recovered from a woman in her thirties with Graves' ophthalmopathy. J is TRBJ2-7 and V is TRBV12-3 or TRBV12-4; possibly TRBD1 for D (5 bases). CDR3 residues: CASSYPRVGEQYF. The CDR3 coding sequence is TGTGCCAGCAGTTACCCCAGGGTCGGCGAGCAGTACTTC.